This T cell receptor beta chain was found in a study of sequential checkpoint blockade in melanoma. Method: immunoSEQ multiplex PCR; TCRdb's copy keeps in-frame clones and lacks some. The sample lists about 37,000 clones; about 30% were seen once. Treatment reported: randomized to nivolumab then ipilimumab (arm A) or the reverse (arm B). The germline V gene has CDR1 MNHGY and CDR2 SAAAGT. The V end lost 7 bases, the J end lost 0 bases, and 10 bases lay between the germline ends. This CDR3 region has 15 residues. The source material was tumor tissue (inferred from file names), sampled from a patient given nivolumab and ipilimumab in sequence. This TCR was sampled from a human donor with melanoma. The rearrangement links TRBV6-8 to TRBJ2-6; TRBD2 is a possible D gene (5 bases). DNA of the CDR3: TGTGCCAGCATAGCGAGGAACTCTGGGGCCAACGTCCTGACTTTC. Encoded protein: CASIARNSGANVLTF.